This TCR beta chain was found in a study of T cells in Graves' hyperthyroidism and ophthalmopathy. Study-level findings and limits: Progression to ophthalmopathy was predicted a median of roughly 6.5 months early.

Worth noting for this clonotype: What it binds is not known.

Each diagnosis drew on symptoms, thyroxine, TRAb, thyroid ultrasound and orbital computed tomography findings. The CDR3 regions of TCR beta were amplified from RNA transcripts. HTBI primers were used for first-round RT-PCR of the TCR CDR3. TCRdb reanalysed the multiplex PCR reads using MiXCR and keeps one entry per CDR3 protein. The data contain roughly 520,000 distinct CDR3 sequences, approximately 25% of them seen just once; the ten biggest clones take up 11%. Between the trimmed V and J ends, which lost 1 base and 4 bases, there was a span of 16 bases. This CDR3 has 16 amino acids. Material for sequencing was blood. The origin of this receptor is a woman aged 25-40 years with Graves' ophthalmopathy. The chain joins TRBV12-3 or TRBV12-4 to TRBJ1-1; maybe TRBD1 (5 bases). This CDR3 reads CASSLGQGRYGTEAFF. The DNA of the CDR3 is TGTGCCAGCAGTTTAGGGCAGGGCAGGTACGGCACTGAAGCTTTCTTT.